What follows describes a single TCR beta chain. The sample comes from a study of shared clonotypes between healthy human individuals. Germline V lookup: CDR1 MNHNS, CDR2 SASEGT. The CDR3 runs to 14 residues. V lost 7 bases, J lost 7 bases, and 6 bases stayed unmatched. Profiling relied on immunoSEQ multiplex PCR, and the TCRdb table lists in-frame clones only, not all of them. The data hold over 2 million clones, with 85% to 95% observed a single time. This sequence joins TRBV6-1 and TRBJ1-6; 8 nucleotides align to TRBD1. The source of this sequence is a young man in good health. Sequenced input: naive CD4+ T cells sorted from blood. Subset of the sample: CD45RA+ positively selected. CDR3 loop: CASIQGAPNSPLHF. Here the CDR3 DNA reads TGTGCCAGCATCCAGGGGGCGCCCAATTCACCCCTCCACTTT.